This T cell receptor (beta chain) was recorded in a study of CD8+ T cells in alopecia areata. General study points: Across lesional scalp, and particularly alopecia totalis/universalis, clonality surpassed that of normal scalp. Against the mouse data, patients shared TCRs less clearly, possibly for HLA reasons.

Per germline, CDR1 MNHNY and CDR2 SVGAGI (reference sequence). Trimming took 5 bases from V and 0 from J, leaving 14 bases between them. The CDR3 loop spans 16 amino acids. A word on this clone: Its antigen is not identified.

RNA was extracted and reverse transcribed into cDNA as the sequencing template. Libraries were prepared by immunoSEQ multiplex PCR; TCRdb keeps only in-frame clonotypes and omits some of them. This sample carries roughly 150,000 clones, approximately 60% of them seen once, and the ten largest clones take about 4.3%. Material for sequencing was CD4+ T cells sorted from blood. V and J are TRBV6-6 and TRBJ2-4; D remains ambiguous. This sequence originates from a human donor in good health. CDR3 nucleotides: TGTGCCAGCAGTCAAGGTCCTACCTTAGCCAAAAACATTCAGTACTTC. Amino acids: CASSQGPTLAKNIQYF.